The 32 T cell receptor beta chains in this list originate from one sample, sequenced in a study of shared clonotypes between healthy human individuals. Positive CCR7 selection of CD45RO-negative cells yielded the naive CD8 cells, and terminally differentiated effector memory CD45RA+ cells were excluded. TCRdb keeps only in-frame clones here, not all; method: immunoSEQ multiplex PCR. The sample holds millions of clones; over 85% are singletons and the top ten take roughly 1%. The sample comprised naive CD8+ T cells sorted from blood. These receptor sequences come from a man aged 18 to 30 in good health.

The count of this clone is one. This chain links TRBV5-4 with TRBJ1-1; D is unclear. V shed 0 bases and J shed 1 base, with 7 bases lying between them. The CDR3 is 14 amino acids. Per germline, CDR1 SGHNT and CDR2 YYREEE (reference sequence). The CDR3 loop is CASSLARQNTEAFF. CDR3 sequence (DNA): TGTGCCAGCAGCTTGGCAAGGCAGAACACTGAAGCTTTCTTT. The entire variable domain, with the rest obtained from reference TRBV5-4 and TRBJ1-1, is as follows: ETGVTQSPTHLIKTRGQQVTLRCSSQSGHNTVSWYQQALGQGPQFIFQYYREEENGRGNFPPRFSGLQFPNYSSELNVNALELDDSALYLCASSLARQNTEAFFGQGTRLTVV.

V usage is TRBV7-8 and J usage is TRBJ2-1; D call uncertain. The CDR3 runs 13 residues. The germline gives CDR1 SGHVS, CDR2 FQNEAQ. V was clipped by 5 bases and J by 9 bases, with 14 bases between them. The CDR3 sequence: CASSETIGSEQFF. The CDR3 DNA is TGTGCCAGCAGCGAAACCATAGGCAGTGAGCAGTTCTTC.

The chain carries TRBV6-1 and TRBJ2-7; perhaps TRBD2 as D (6 bases). Trimming removed 2 bases from V and 3 bases from J, with 17 bases in between. This CDR3 is built from 16 residues. The V gene's germline CDR1 is MNHNS and CDR2 SASEGT. The CDR3 DNA reads TGTGCCAGCAGTGAAAGAGGTTACGGGAGCGGCTACGAGCAGTACTTC. It encodes CASSERGYGSGYEQYF.

The chain recombines TRBV27 with TRBJ2-2; TRBD2 matches at 11 bases. J lost 1 base, V lost 8 bases, and 0 bases had no gene match. CDR3 size: 14 residues. CDR1 MNHEY and CDR2 SMNVEV come from the germline V gene (reference sequence). The CDR3 bases are TGTGCCAGCGGACTAGCGGGGAACACCGGGGAGCTGTTTTTT. It translates to CASGLAGNTGELFF.

This clone was seen a single time. This chain connects TRBV10-3 to TRBJ1-1, with 9 bases that match TRBD1. CDR1 is ENHRY and CDR2 is SYGVKD in the germline V gene. The CDR3 spans 17 residues. V shed 2 bases, J shed 4 bases, and the junction held 11 bases outside the gene matches. DNA of the CDR3: TGTGCCATCAGTGAGGGTACTGAGGGACAGGGCTTCACTGAAGCTTTCTTT. It encodes CAISEGTEGQGFTEAFF.

The chain combines TRBV28 with TRBJ2-7; TRBD1 agrees at 8 bases. The CDR3 is made up of 14 amino acids. The V segment lost 5 bases and the J segment 1 base; nucleotides outside the gene matches: 4. Germline-derived CDR1 and CDR2 are MDHEN and SYDVKM. This CDR3 is CASSDQGASYEQYF. Written as DNA, the CDR3 is TGTGCCAGCAGTGACCAGGGGGCATCCTACGAGCAGTACTTC. Using reference TRBV28 and TRBJ2-7 for the parts outside the CDR3, the full variable domain is DVKVTQSSRYLVKRTGEKVFLECVQDMDHENMFWYRQDPGLGLRLIYFSYDVKMKEKGDIPEGYSVSREKKERFSLILESASTNQTSMYLCASSDQGASYEQYFGPGTRLTVT.

V usage is TRBV29-1 and J usage is TRBJ2-7, with 11 bases fitting TRBD1. The CDR3 runs to 17 residues. Germline V gives CDR1 SQVTM, CDR2 ANQGSEA. The trim removed 7 bases at V and 4 bases at J, leaving 18 bases unmatched. The CDR3, as DNA: TGCAGCGCCGCCGGACAGGGGGCGATGCGGCAAGGGTACGAGCAGTACTTC. Translating gives CSAAGQGAMRQGYEQYF.

To note about this clone: This same CDR3 is encoded by further DNA sequences in the sample. The chain joins TRBV5-1 to TRBJ1-1; D gene uncertain. Germline loops: CDR1 SGHRS, CDR2 YFSETQ. V shed 0 bases and J shed 0 bases, with 6 bases lying between them. CDR3 length equals 14 residues. Here the CDR3 DNA reads TGCGCCAGCAGCTTGGCCGTCCTGAACACTGAAGCTTTCTTT. It encodes CASSLAVLNTEAFF.

This clone showed up just once. This specimen includes other DNA sequences encoding the same CDR3. The chain is built from TRBV18 and TRBJ2-7; D may be TRBD1 (6 bases). V gave up 0 bases and J gave up 4 bases, with 10 bases separating them. Germline assignment: CDR1 KGHSH and CDR2 LQKENI. The CDR3 extends over 14 amino acids. Here the CDR3 DNA reads TGTGCCAGCTCACCACCGGGACAAGGATACGAGCAGTACTTC. As protein: CASSPPGQGYEQYF.

The V gene is TRBV27, the J gene TRBJ2-1; D is possibly TRBD2 (5 bases). V was cut by 10 bases and J by 3 bases, with 13 bases left in between. The CDR3 runs to 13 residues. The V gene's germline CDR1 is MNHEY and CDR2 SMNVEV (reference sequence). Here the CDR3 DNA reads TGTGCCATCTCAGCGGACTTCTACAATGAGCAGTTCTTC. The encoded protein is CAISADFYNEQFF.

J is TRBJ1-4 and V is TRBV6-1; TRBD1 agrees at 9 bases. Germline CDR1 MNHNS, CDR2 SASEGT. V trimming: 3 bases; J trimming: 8 bases; junction bases outside the gene matches: 4. The CDR3 has 14 residues. CDR3 protein: CASSETGGQEKLFF. DNA of the CDR3: TGTGCCAGCAGTGAGACAGGGGGGCAGGAAAAACTGTTTTTT.

CDR3 protein: CASSLRGGGFANYGYTF. Here the CDR3 DNA reads TGTGCCAGCAGCTTGCGAGGCGGAGGATTTGCTAACTATGGCTACACCTTC. The chain couples TRBV5-8 to TRBJ1-2; D is unresolved. The CDR3 covers 17 residues. Germline CDR1 and CDR2: SGHTS and YDEGEE. V was trimmed by 1 base and J by 0 bases, leaving 16 bases between them.

The chain recombines TRBV15 with TRBJ2-5, with D possibly being TRBD2 (5 bases). The CDR3 consists of 15 residues. Deletions cut 5 bases from V and 4 bases from J, with 17 bases between. In germline, CDR1 is LNHNV, CDR2 YYDKDF (reference sequence). In DNA form, the CDR3 reads TGTGCCACCAGCCTCCCCGGGATACGGGGAGAGACCCAGTACTTC. Translating gives CATSLPGIRGETQYF.

CDR3 in amino acids: CASSFRGALETQYF. CDR3 coding DNA: TGTGCCAGCAGTTTCCGGGGCGCGTTAGAGACCCAGTACTTC. The chain has TRBV27 and TRBJ2-5; D tentatively reads TRBD1 or TRBD2 (5 bases each). This CDR3 region has 14 residues. Trimming cost V 3 bases and J 4 bases, with 12 bases left between them. Germline V CDR1 and CDR2: MNHEY, SMNVEV (reference sequence).

The gene calls are TRBV4-1 and TRBJ2-7; possible D gene TRBD1, 6 bases. The V gene's germline CDR1 is MGHRA and CDR2 YSYEKL. CDR3 size: 15 residues. V was cut by 5 bases and J by 2 bases, with 16 bases left in between. The CDR3 nucleotides are TGCGCCAGCAGCACAGCGGACAGTCTGCCCTACGAGCAGTACTTC. Translated: CASSTADSLPYEQYF.

The rearrangement uses TRBV6-5 and TRBJ1-2; weak D call: TRBD1 (5 bases). The germline gives CDR1 MNHEY, CDR2 SVGAGI. Trimming cost V 3 bases and J 4 bases, with 12 bases left between them. The CDR3 totals 14 residues. CDR3 protein: CASSYFQGPYGYTF. As DNA, the CDR3 is TGTGCCAGCAGTTATTTTCAGGGTCCCTATGGCTACACCTTC.

Details on this clone: The sample contains more than one DNA sequence encoding this CDR3. This rearrangement joins TRBV5-8 to TRBJ1-1, with D tentatively TRBD1 (6 bases). Germline V gene lookup returns CDR1 SGHTS and CDR2 YDEGEE. The CDR3 has 14 residues. Trimming cost V 0 bases and J 4 bases, with 10 bases left between them. The CDR3 loop reads CASSLVGGGTEAFF. The CDR3 DNA sequence: TGTGCCAGCAGCTTGGTAGGGGGGGGCACTGAAGCTTTCTTT.

V and J are TRBV28 and TRBJ2-5; perhaps D is TRBD1 or TRBD2 (7 bases each). The V end lost 5 bases, the J end lost 1 base, and 14 bases lay between the germline ends. Germline values: CDR1 MDHEN, CDR2 SYDVKM. CDR3 length equals 15 residues. The CDR3 region has the DNA TGTGCCAGCAGTCCAGGGGGGGGAGGCCAAGAGACCCAGTACTTC. Residues: CASSPGGGGQETQYF. The full variable domain, completed using reference TRBV28 and TRBJ2-5, is DVKVTQSSRYLVKRTGEKVFLECVQDMDHENMFWYRQDPGLGLRLIYFSYDVKMKEKGDIPEGYSVSREKKERFSLILESASTNQTSMYLCASSPGGGGQETQYFGPGTRLLVL.

The J gene is TRBJ2-1, the V gene TRBV28, with 7 bases that match TRBD1. Trimming at V came to 2 bases and at J to 9 bases, leaving 10 bases not matched to a gene. This CDR3 is 15 amino acids long. CDR1 MDHEN and CDR2 SYDVKM come from the germline V gene. CDR3 protein: CASSLPMTGSSEQFF. The CDR3 region has the DNA TGTGCCAGCAGTTTACCCATGACAGGGTCAAGTGAGCAGTTCTTC.

The chain joins TRBV27 to TRBJ2-3; a possible D gene is TRBD2 (5 bases). The germline CDR1 and CDR2 sequences are MNHEY and SMNVEV (reference sequence). V lost 5 bases to trimming and J lost 1 base, with 19 bases between them. The CDR3 contains 17 residues. The CDR3 here is CASSPDSGLLGTDTQYF. The CDR3 bases are TGTGCCAGCAGTCCAGATTCCGGACTCCTTGGCACAGATACGCAGTATTTT.

This chain uses TRBV29-1 with TRBJ2-3; D perhaps matches TRBD2 (6 bases). This CDR3 has 14 residues. Germline CDR1 SQVTM, CDR2 ANQGSEA. The V end lost 5 bases, the J end lost 3 bases, and 15 bases lay between the germline ends. The CDR3 nucleotides read TGCAGCGTTTCCGCGGCGGGGCCGACAGATACGCAGTATTTT. Protein: CSVSAAGPTDTQYF.

The rearrangement uses TRBV7-9 and TRBJ2-2; TRBD1 matches 7 bases. Germline V gene lookup returns CDR1 SEHNR and CDR2 FQNEAQ (reference sequence). Trimming removed 4 bases from V and 5 bases from J; junction bases left unmatched: 1. This CDR3 comprises 13 residues. The CDR3 sequence: CASSSTGTGELFF. CDR3 sequence (DNA): TGTGCCAGCAGCTCGACAGGGACCGGGGAGCTGTTTTTT. Together with reference TRBV7-9 and TRBJ2-2, the CDR3 gives the full variable domain: DTGVSQNPRHKITKRGQNVTFRCDPISEHNRLYWYRQTLGQGPEFLTYFQNEAQLEKSRLLSDRFSAERPKGSFSTLEIQRTEQGDSAMYLCASSSTGTGELFFGEGSRLTVL.

V gene TRBV5-8 combines with J gene TRBJ2-7; unclear D gene. The CDR3 runs 16 residues. V lost 0 bases and J lost 2, with 15 bases in between. Germline CDR1 reads SGHTS; CDR2 reads YDEGEE. In nucleotides, the CDR3 is TGTGCCAGCAGCTTGGCCGATTCGGGCAGACCCTACGAGCAGTACTTC. This translates into CASSLADSGRPYEQYF.

This clone was seen once. The CDR3 is CASSSLGGNKETQYF. Written as DNA, the CDR3 is TGTGCCAGCAGCTCCCTCGGGGGGAATAAAGAGACCCAGTACTTC. The chain recombines TRBV7-3 with TRBJ2-5; 7 nucleotides agree with TRBD2. The germline gives CDR1 SGHTA, CDR2 FQGTGA. V gave up 4 bases and J gave up 3 bases; unmatched junction bases: 8. The CDR3 contains 15 residues.

A note on this clone: Other DNA sequences within the sample encode an identical CDR3. The chain combines TRBV28 with TRBJ2-7, with TRBD1 identical over 7 bases. Germline lookup yields CDR1 MDHEN and CDR2 SYDVKM. The trim removed 6 bases at V and 5 bases at J, leaving 7 bases unmatched. This CDR3 contains 13 residues. DNA for the CDR3: TGTGCCAGCAGCCCTACAGGGGCGCACGAGCAGTACTTC. This sequence encodes CASSPTGAHEQYF.

The genes are TRBV9 and TRBJ2-7; 8 bases are a match to TRBD1. V dropped 3 bases and J dropped 0; count of bases not matched to a gene: 5. Germline lookup yields CDR1 SGDLS and CDR2 YYNGEE. The CDR3 is 15 residues long. CDR3 sequence reads: CASSGGDRTSYEQYF. In DNA form, the CDR3 reads TGTGCCAGCAGCGGCGGGGACAGGACCTCCTACGAGCAGTACTTC.

Here the CDR3 DNA reads TGCAGCGTTGAAGGGACAGCAGCTAACTATGGCTACACCTTC. Its translation is CSVEGTAANYGYTF. The chain is built from TRBV29-1 and TRBJ1-2; a possible D gene is TRBD1 (6 bases). V lost 1 base to trimming and J lost 0 bases, with 9 bases between them. CDR3 length: 14 amino acids. Germline-derived CDR1 and CDR2 are SQVTM and ANQGSEA.

A remark on this clone: In the same sample, other DNA sequences code for this CDR3. The rearrangement joins TRBV7-9 to TRBJ1-2; no clear D. The CDR3 has 17 residues. CDR1 is SEHNR and CDR2 is FQNEAQ in the germline V gene (reference sequence). V dropped 1 base and J dropped 0 bases, with 15 bases sitting between them. The CDR3 spells CASSLVNSRNSNYGYTF. The CDR3 coding sequence is TGTGCCAGCAGCTTAGTTAACTCCAGGAACTCTAACTATGGCTACACCTTC.

CDR3 region: CASSNRPGQGLGLYF. The CDR3 coding sequence is TGTGCCAGCAGCAATCGACCTGGACAGGGCCTAGGCCTCTACTTC. V usage is TRBV21-1 and J usage is TRBJ2-7; the D call TRBD1 from the table was never checked on the DNA. TRBV21-1 constitutes a pseudogene. This CDR3 comprises 15 residues.

This clone was recorded once. V and J are TRBV4-1 and TRBJ2-5; 8 bases agree with TRBD1. Per germline, CDR1 MGHRA and CDR2 YSYEKL. V was clipped by 3 bases and J by 5 bases; unmatched bases: 8. The CDR3 is 15 amino acids. The CDR3 DNA reads as TGCGCCAGCAGCCAGTACAGGGGGAGTTGGGAGACCCAGTACTTC. Translating it yields CASSQYRGSWETQYF.

Worth noting for this clone: At the DNA level, this CDR3 is encoded by other sequences in the same sample as well. V usage is TRBV5-8 and J usage is TRBJ2-7; D ambiguous. Trimming shortened V by 0 bases and J by 3 bases, and 4 bases separated the two germline ends. This CDR3 is built from 12 residues. Germline CDR1 is SGHTS and CDR2 is YDEGEE. The DNA for the CDR3 is TGTGCCAGCAGCTTGGCAGTCTACGAGCAGTACTTC. Translation: CASSLAVYEQYF.

The chain has TRBV2 and TRBJ2-7, with no clear D. CDR3 length: 16 residues. The V gene lost 6 bases and the J gene lost 0 bases, with 18 bases spanning the gap. Germline V CDR1 and CDR2: SNHLY, FYNNEI. This CDR3 is CASRGFSLISSYEQYF. The DNA of the CDR3 is TGTGCCAGCAGGGGCTTTAGTTTGATTAGCTCCTACGAGCAGTACTTC. The complete variable domain, with remaining parts taken from reference TRBV2 and TRBJ2-7, reads EPEVTQTPSHQVTQMGQEVILRCVPISNHLYFYWYRQILGQKVEFLVSFYNNEISEKSEIFDDQFSVERPDGSNFTLKIRSTKLEDSAMYFCASRGFSLISSYEQYFGPGTRLTVT.